A single sample gave rise to the 12 T cell receptor beta chains below, sequenced in a study of T-cell reconstitution after alpha-beta-depleted transplantation in children. It was with unique molecular identifiers that the TCRbeta library was prepared. TCRdb independently ran MiXCR on the PCR reads; one entry per CDR3 protein. The data hold some 830,000 distinct CDR3 sequences, with approximately 15% observed a single time. The sequencing used PBMCs, mostly from graft donor cells, collected 360 days after TCRalphabeta/CD19-depleted stem cell transplant. These receptors were taken from a male patient aged 5 to 17 who had a stem cell transplant for acute lymphoblastic leukemia, so the T cells may come from the graft donor.

The chain combines TRBV12-3 or TRBV12-4 with TRBJ2-5; 7 bases map to TRBD1. The CDR3 is 12 amino acids. Unmatched junction bases numbered 3, after V lost 4 bases and J lost 7 bases. The CDR3 DNA follows: TGTGCCAGCAGTTCCGACAGGGTGACCCAGTACTTC. Translated, it gives CASSSDRVTQYF.

The chain joins TRBV5-1 to TRBJ2-1, with D hard to call. From germline, CDR1 is SGHRS and CDR2 YFSETQ. The CDR3 is 14 residues long. V lost 5 bases to trimming and J lost 3 bases, with 12 bases between them. In nucleotides, the CDR3 is TGCGCCAGCAGAATACGTCCAGACTACAATGAGCAGTTCTTC. It is translated as CASRIRPDYNEQFF.

This clonotype was recorded at least ten times. The chain combines TRBV6-5 with TRBJ2-3; perhaps TRBD1 as D (5 bases). In germline, CDR1 is MNHEY, CDR2 SVGAGI. The CDR3 sequence is 16 residues long. Trimming removed 2 bases from V and 1 base from J, with 13 bases in between. The CDR3 region has the DNA TGTGCCAGCAGTTACCCCAGGGAAGGAGGCACAGATACGCAGTATTTT. As protein: CASSYPREGGTDTQYF.

This chain connects TRBV29-1 to TRBJ2-1; D is unresolved. The V end lost 7 bases, the J end lost 9 bases, and 10 bases lay between the germline ends. Looked up from germline, CDR1 is SQVTM and CDR2 is ANQGSEA. CDR3 length: 10 residues. The CDR3 coding sequence is TGCAGCGCCTGGGTGGGTGAGCAGTTCTTC. Translated, it gives CSAWVGEQFF.

There are many counts of this clonotype. V and J are TRBV10-3 and TRBJ2-3, with 9 bases that match TRBD2. There are 15 residues in the CDR3. Losses at the gene ends were 9 bases for V and 4 bases for J; bases not matched to a gene: 11. Per the germline V gene, CDR1 is ENHRY and CDR2 is SYGVKD. The CDR3 DNA follows: TGTGCCATTGGGGCAGCGGGAGGTCCCGCAGATACGCAGTATTTT. This sequence encodes CAIGAAGGPADTQYF.

In its sample, this clonotype was seen a few times. The V call is TRBV15, the J call TRBJ2-1; 7 nucleotides agree with TRBD1. CDR1 and CDR2 from the germline V gene are LNHNV and YYDKDF (reference sequence). This CDR3 comprises 13 residues. V trimming: 7 bases; J trimming: 6 bases; junction bases outside the gene matches: 6. CDR3 coding DNA: TGTGCCACCAAGGGACAGCCCATCAATGAGCAGTTCTTC. Its protein is CATKGQPINEQFF.

This chain links TRBV12-3 or TRBV12-4 with TRBJ2-2; the D call may be TRBD1 or TRBD2 (5 bases each). The CDR3 is 14 amino acids. V was pared by 3 bases and J by 4 bases, with 9 bases between. In nucleotides, the CDR3 is TGTGCCAGCAGTTTGGGGGACCCCACCGGGGAGCTGTTTTTT. Protein: CASSLGDPTGELFF.

The genes are TRBV27 and TRBJ2-3; D remains ambiguous. The CDR3 spans 17 residues. Trimming cost V 5 bases and J 4 bases, with 22 bases left between them. Germline V lookup: CDR1 MNHEY, CDR2 SMNVEV (reference sequence). The CDR3 here is CASSPLISFPGPDTQYF. CDR3 coding DNA: TGTGCCAGCAGTCCGCTAATTAGCTTCCCTGGCCCAGATACGCAGTATTTT.

This clonotype has only a few counts. This chain uses TRBV5-5 with TRBJ1-1; perhaps TRBD1 as D (5 bases). This CDR3 region has 17 residues. CDR1 is SGHKS and CDR2 is YYEKEE in the germline V gene (reference sequence). V was clipped by 2 bases and J by 2 bases, with 19 bases between them. The CDR3 coding sequence is TGTGCCAGCAGCTTTGGGGCCACCGCCGTTTCCAACACTGAAGCTTTCTTT. Protein product: CASSFGATAVSNTEAFF.

In this sample, this clonotype turned up once. The genes are TRBV7-3 and TRBJ2-3; D may be TRBD2 (6 bases). The CDR3 has 15 amino acids. The ends were cut back, 1 base at V and 6 bases at J, with 14 bases in the middle. The germline V gene has CDR1 SGHTA and CDR2 FQGTGA. The CDR3 sequence: CASSLKAGGADTQYF. CDR3 bases: TGTGCCAGCAGCTTAAAAGCGGGCGGCGCGGATACGCAGTATTTT.

This clonotype showed up just a few times. V is TRBV15 and J is TRBJ2-5; weak D call: TRBD2 (6 bases). Germline-derived CDR1 and CDR2 are LNHNV and YYDKDF (reference sequence). Trimming removed 5 bases at V and 1 base at J, with 14 bases between. The CDR3 loop spans 15 amino acids. This CDR3 reads CATSGGTLLQETQYF. As DNA, the CDR3 is TGTGCCACCAGCGGGGGGACTTTACTCCAAGAGACCCAGTACTTC. The full variable domain, in which reference TRBV15 and TRBJ2-5 provide the parts outside the CDR3, is DAMVIQNPRYQVTQFGKPVTLSCSQTLNHNVMYWYQQKSSQAPKLLFHYYDKDFNNEADTPDNFQSRRPNTSFCFLDIRSPGLGDTAMYLCATSGGTLLQETQYFGPGTRLLVL.

The gene calls are TRBV5-1 and TRBJ2-1; a weak D match, TRBD2 (6 bases). The germline gives CDR1 SGHRS, CDR2 YFSETQ. The V end was cut by 0 bases, the J end by 0 bases, with 13 bases between. The CDR3 totals 17 residues. As DNA, the CDR3 is TGCGCCAGCAGCTTGGCCGCGGGACTCAACTCCTACAATGAGCAGTTCTTC. Amino acid sequence: CASSLAAGLNSYNEQFF.